The clone carrying this T cell receptor beta chain has at least ten counts. The data were taken from a study of Graves' ophthalmopathy and Graves' hyperthyroidism. Transcripts of RNA were the source for amplifying TCR beta CDR3 regions. Second-round multiplex PCR came after a first-round RT-PCR that employed HTBI primers. TCRdb re-derived calls from the multiplex PCR reads in MiXCR, one entry per CDR3 protein. The sample includes 150,000 or so distinct CDR3 sequences, 30% to 45% of them seen just once. Germline CDR1 SGHRS, CDR2 YFSETQ. The CDR3 length is 14 residues. The V end lost 5 bases, the J end lost 5 bases, and 16 bases lay between the germline ends. Moderately to severely active ophthalmopathy under 3 months, CAS at least 3, NOSPECS at least 4.

The sequencing input was peripheral blood. The chain couples TRBV5-1 to TRBJ1-1; D gene uncertain. The clonotype comes from a woman aged 35 to 49 with Graves' ophthalmopathy. As DNA, the CDR3 is TGCGCCAGCAGTCCCGACGGGAGAGGGACTGAAGCTTTCTTT. Translation: CASSPDGRGTEAFF.